Each of the 2 T cell receptor beta chains below was sequenced from the same sample in a study of T cells after posttransplantation cyclophosphamide. The method was immunoSEQ multiplex PCR; TCRdb's version includes in-frame clones alone and lacks a portion of them. The sample has tens of thousands of clones, roughly 98% seen once. Source material: naive CD8+ T cells sorted from PBMCs. Every receptor here comes from a middle-aged man in good health, CMV-negative, and a related stem cell transplant donor.

This clone has a single count. The chain couples TRBV14 to TRBJ1-4; TRBD1 matches 11 bases. CDR3 length: 14 residues. With V trimmed by 5 bases and J by 7 bases, 3 bases remained unmatched. In germline, CDR1 is SGHDN, CDR2 FVKESK. DNA of the CDR3: TGTGCCAGCAGCACGGACAGGGGGCGTGAAAAACTGTTTTTT. Translating gives CASSTDRGREKLFF.

This chain connects TRBV5-1 to TRBJ2-7; no definite D call. The CDR3 runs to 12 residues. V was shortened by 6 bases and J by 6 bases, with 13 bases between the two germline ends. Germline CDR1 reads SGHRS; CDR2 reads YFSETQ. This chain's CDR3 is CASKETAGEQYF. The CDR3 region has the DNA TGCGCCAGCAAGGAGACGGCTGGCGAGCAGTACTTC. Supplemented by reference TRBV5-1 and TRBJ2-7, the full variable domain reads KAGVTQTPRYLIKTRGQQVTLSCSPISGHRSVSWYQQTPGQGLQFLFEYFSETQRNKGNFPGRFSGRQFSNSRSEMNVSTLELGDSALYLCASKETAGEQYFGPGTRLTVT.